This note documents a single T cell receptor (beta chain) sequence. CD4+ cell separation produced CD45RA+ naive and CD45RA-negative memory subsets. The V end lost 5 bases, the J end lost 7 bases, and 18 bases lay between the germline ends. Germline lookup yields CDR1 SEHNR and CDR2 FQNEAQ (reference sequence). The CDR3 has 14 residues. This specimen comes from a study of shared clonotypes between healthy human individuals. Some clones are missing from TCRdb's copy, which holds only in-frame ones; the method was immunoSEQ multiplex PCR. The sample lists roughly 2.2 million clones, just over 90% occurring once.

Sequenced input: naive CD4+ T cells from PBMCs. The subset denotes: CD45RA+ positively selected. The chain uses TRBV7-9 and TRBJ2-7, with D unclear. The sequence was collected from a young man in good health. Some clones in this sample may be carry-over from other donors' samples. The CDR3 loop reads CASSPQSLSREQYF. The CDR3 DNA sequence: TGTGCCAGCAGCCCACAAAGCCTAAGTCGGGAGCAGTACTTC.